This is a list of T cell receptor beta chains from one sample in a study of T cell responses to AZD1222 COVID-19 vaccine. Assay: immunoSEQ multiplex PCR; the TCRdb copy retains only in-frame clones and omits some. The sample lists about 97,000 clones, 90% occurring once. Sample: peripheral blood, taken on day 0 of AZD1222 vaccination. The source is an adult in good health. Each CDR3 is given with its conserved first and last residue. A D gene is named only where the DNA matches it firmly. Clone size appears in some rows only: once, few, many, or a class for an expanded clone.

J,size,D,V,DNA,CDR3
TRBJ1-2,once,.,TRBV12-3/TRBV12-4,TGTGCCAGCAGGTTGCTGGGGAATGGCTACACCTTC,CASRLLGNGYTF
TRBJ2-1,once,.,TRBV24-1,TGTGCCACCAGTGATTTTGTGAAGAGTAATGAGCAGTTCTTC,CATSDFVKSNEQFF
TRBJ2-7,.,TRBD2,TRBV5-1,TGCGCCAGCAGTCCCCCAGGTGGGACCGGGGGGGAGCAGTACTTC,CASSPPGGTGGEQYF
TRBJ1-2,few,.,TRBV6-1,TGTGCCAGCAGTGAAGATGTTGATGGCTACACCTTC,CASSEDVDGYTF
TRBJ2-1,.,.,TRBV2,TGTGCCAGCAGTGAAGCCCTAGCTTCCTACAATGAGCAGTTCTTC,CASSEALASYNEQFF
TRBJ2-5,once,.,TRBV6-4,TGTGCCAGCAGTCCTTTTCCAGGGGAGACCCAGTACTTC,CASSPFPGETQYF
TRBJ2-5,once,.,TRBV7-8,TGTGCCAGCAGCTTAGGTCGGACGGAAGAGACCCAGTACTTC,CASSLGRTEETQYF
TRBJ2-5,.,TRBD1,TRBV10-3,TGTGCCATCAGTGAGTCCCGGATTCAGGACAGGGGGCAGGAGACCCAGTACTTC,CAISESRIQDRGQETQYF
TRBJ1-1,.,TRBD1,TRBV3-1/TRBV3-2,TGTGCCAGCGGGCGACAGGGGATGACTGAAGCTTTCTTT,CASGRQGMTEAFF
TRBJ1-5,.,.,TRBV5-1,TGCGCCAGCAGCTTCGTTGGGGGGGATCAGCCCCAGCATTTT,CASSFVGGDQPQHF
TRBJ2-1,.,.,TRBV12-3/TRBV12-4,TGTGCCAGCAGACGACGGGCGGGGAAGCAGTTCTTC,CASRRRAGKQFF
TRBJ1-5,.,.,TRBV2,TGTGCCAGCAATTATGCCCGGGGGGATCAGCCCCAGCATTTT,CASNYARGDQPQHF
TRBJ2-7,.,TRBD2,TRBV5-1,TGCGCCAGCAGCTCGAGGACTAGCGGGGCTCAGCAGTACTTC,CASSSRTSGAQQYF
TRBJ1-2,.,.,TRBV6-1,TGTGCCAGCAGTGAACTGTTTTCTATGGCAGAGTCTAACTATGGCTACACCTTC,CASSELFSMAESNYGYTF
TRBJ2-1,.,.,TRBV5-1,TGCGCCAGCAGCTTGGCCGAAGGGGTTGAGCAGTTCTTC,CASSLAEGVEQFF
TRBJ1-2,.,.,TRBV11-3,TGTGCCAGCAGCCGTAAGGGAGGGAGCGGCTACACCTTC,CASSRKGGSGYTF
TRBJ1-4,few,.,TRBV14,TGTGCCAGCAGCCAATCGATAAATGAAAAACTGTTTTTT,CASSQSINEKLFF
TRBJ1-1,.,.,TRBV2,TGTGCCAGCGGGGACATAATGAACACTGAAGCTTTCTTT,CASGDIMNTEAFF
TRBJ1-5,.,.,TRBV7-2,TGTGCCAGCAGCTTATCGAGTAATCAGCCCCAGCATTTT,CASSLSSNQPQHF
TRBJ2-2,.,.,TRBV14,TGTGCCAGCAGCCAAGTCTTCGGGGAGCTGTTTTTT,CASSQVFGELFF
TRBJ2-2,.,TRBD1,TRBV9,TGTGCCAGTTCGAGAAAATCTAATCCGGGACAGCCTAACACCGGGGAGCTGTTTTTT,CASSRKSNPGQPNTGELFF
TRBJ1-1,.,.,TRBV7-2,TGTGCCAGCAGCCCCGGACAGAGTGAAGCTTTCTTT,CASSPGQSEAFF
TRBJ2-7,.,TRBD1,TRBV18,TGTGCCAGCTCACCCCGGACAGGGGACTACGAGCAGTACTTC,CASSPRTGDYEQYF
TRBJ1-1,.,.,TRBV28,TGTGCCAGCAGTCCCCCCCCCACTGAAGCTTTCTTT,CASSPPPTEAFF
TRBJ1-5,.,.,TRBV14,TGTGCCAGCAGCCAAGATTCCTTTCAGCCCCAGCATTTT,CASSQDSFQPQHF
TRBJ2-7,.,TRBD2,TRBV27,TGTGCCAGCAGTTTGGCCGGGACTAAGAACGAGCAGTACTTC,CASSLAGTKNEQYF
TRBJ1-1,.,TRBD1,TRBV2,TGTGCCAGCAGAGAGTACCGACAGGGGGGTGAAGCTTTCTTT,CASREYRQGGEAFF
TRBJ2-1,once,.,TRBV5-1,TGCGCCAGCAGCGTTACTAGCAGTGAGCAGTTCTTC,CASSVTSSEQFF
TRBJ2-7,.,TRBD1,TRBV28,TGTGCCAGCAGACCACCGGGACAGGGAGGCGAGCAGTACTTC,CASRPPGQGGEQYF
TRBJ2-7,.,.,TRBV2,TGTGCCAGCAGTGAAAGATACCGAGGAGGTGGAACCTACGAGCAGTACTTC,CASSERYRGGGTYEQYF
TRBJ1-4,.,.,TRBV3-1/TRBV3-2,TGTGCCAGCAGCCAGCGGGCCCAATTGGTGGGGAGGGGCACGGATGAAAAACTGTTTTTT,CASSQRAQLVGRGTDEKLFF
TRBJ2-1,few,TRBD2,TRBV5-1,TGCGCCAGCAGCGTACTAACCGGGACTAGCGGGGTAAATGAGCAGTTCTTC,CASSVLTGTSGVNEQFF
TRBJ1-2,once,.,TRBV3-1/TRBV3-2,TGTGCCAGCAGCCCCACTCCCGGGATTAACTATGGCTACACCTTC,CASSPTPGINYGYTF
TRBJ2-7,.,.,TRBV13,TGTGCCAGCAGCCCCTGGGGGGTAAGCTACGAGCAGTACTTC,CASSPWGVSYEQYF
TRBJ1-5,.,.,TRBV6-5,TGTGCCAGCAATGGGGGGTCAGGCAATCAGCCCCAGCATTTT,CASNGGSGNQPQHF
TRBJ1-2,.,.,TRBV7-2,TGTGCCAGCAGATATCCCGGGTCTAACTATGGCTACACCTTC,CASRYPGSNYGYTF
TRBJ2-5,.,TRBD2,TRBV7-6,TGTGCCAGCAGCTGGACTAGCGGGGCCCAAGAGACCCAGTACTTC,CASSWTSGAQETQYF
TRBJ1-5,.,TRBD1,TRBV27,TGTGCCAGCAGTCCGACAGGGGGGGATCAACCCCAGCATTTT,CASSPTGGDQPQHF
TRBJ2-3,once,TRBD2,TRBV11-3,TGTGCCAGCAGCTTCGGGGGGAGCACAGATACGCAGTATTTT,CASSFGGSTDTQYF
TRBJ2-2,.,.,TRBV7-2,TGTGCCAGCAGCAAAAGAACCGGGGAGCTGTTTTTT,CASSKRTGELFF
TRBJ1-2,.,.,TRBV6-1,TGTGCCAGCAGTGAAGTGAAGTCAGGAAACTATGGCTACACCTTC,CASSEVKSGNYGYTF
TRBJ2-3,few,.,TRBV11-2,TGTGCCAGCAGCTCGGCTGGAACTAGGCTCACAGATACGCAGTATTTT,CASSSAGTRLTDTQYF
TRBJ1-1,.,.,TRBV27,TGTGCCAGCAGTTTATATGGGGGGAAGACTGAAGCTTTCTTT,CASSLYGGKTEAFF
TRBJ2-5,.,.,TRBV3-1/TRBV3-2,TGTGCCAGCAGCCGAGAGAGGGCGGGTGAGACCCAGTACTTC,CASSRERAGETQYF
TRBJ1-1,.,.,TRBV7-9,TGTGCCAGCAGCTTATACGCGGGGGGCCGTACTGAAGCTTTCTTT,CASSLYAGGRTEAFF
TRBJ2-2,.,.,TRBV7-9,TGTGCCAGCAGCTTTAGCAGACCAAACACCGGGGAGCTGTTTTTT,CASSFSRPNTGELFF
TRBJ2-3,.,.,TRBV2,TGTGCCAGCCTCTACCCCGCTAGCACAGATACGCAGTATTTT,CASLYPASTDTQYF
TRBJ1-4,.,.,TRBV9,TGTGCCAGCAGCGCGTCGTGGGAGGTTGGTGAAAAACTGTTTTTT,CASSASWEVGEKLFF
TRBJ1-1,.,.,TRBV19,TGTGCCAGTAGTATGGGGCCGAACACTGAAGCTTTCTTT,CASSMGPNTEAFF
TRBJ1-3,.,TRBD1,TRBV11-2,TGTGCCAGCACCCGACAGGGATCCGGAAACACCATATATTTT,CASTRQGSGNTIYF
TRBJ2-5,once,.,TRBV5-1,TGCGCCAGCAGCCAAGGTATGGAGACCCAGTACTTC,CASSQGMETQYF
TRBJ2-3,.,.,TRBV28,TGTGCCAGCAGGGGCACAGATACGCAGTATTTT,CASRGTDTQYF
TRBJ1-6,.,.,TRBV7-2,TGTGCCAGCAGCTTAGTTGGCGGGGGATGGGACTCACCCCTCCACTTT,CASSLVGGGWDSPLHF
TRBJ1-4,.,.,TRBV28,TGTGCCAGCAGTTTTGGGGGCTCTAATGAAAAACTGTTTTTT,CASSFGGSNEKLFF